This entry lists 18 T cell receptor beta chains sequenced from one sample in a study of immune cell composition in non-small cell lung cancer (dated by TCRdb to about 2017). Libraries were prepared through the immunoSEQ multiplex PCR assay. Entries here come from immuneACCESS through TCRdb and include only in-frame sequences with V and J called. Some clones fail to appear in such tables; in the studies checked, an unresolved V gene covers under half of the shortfall, and the cause of the remainder is unknown. The sample profile shows over 5,500 clones; roughly 74% of them were found once. The ten biggest clones cover about 4% of the sample. The specimen sequenced was lung tumor tissue. These receptors came from a human donor with non-small cell lung cancer.

The rearrangement uses TRBV2 and TRBJ2-1, with 9 bases lining up with TRBD1. CDR3 size: 15 residues. The junction had 4 bases not matched to a gene; V was cut back by 6 bases and J by 1 base. Germline V gene sequence: CDR1 SNHLY, CDR2 FYNNEI. CDR3 protein: CASSAGTGSYNEQFF. The CDR3 region has the DNA TGTGCCAGCAGCGCCGGGACAGGGTCCTACAATGAGCAGTTCTTC.

The V call is TRBV7-9, the J call TRBJ1-2, with 9 nucleotides matching TRBD1. Unmatched junction bases numbered 7, after V lost 4 bases and J lost 7 bases. Germline CDR1 and CDR2: SEHNR and FQNEAQ (reference sequence). The CDR3 has 14 amino acids. The DNA of the CDR3 is TGTGCCAGCAGCTCACAGGGGGCGCAGGGTGGCTACACCTTC. Its translation: CASSSQGAQGGYTF.

Only one count was recorded for this clone. The chain is built from TRBV6-5 and TRBJ2-2; D gene uncertain. The CDR3 has 15 amino acids. Per germline, CDR1 MNHEY and CDR2 SVGAGI. Trimming took 4 bases from V and 6 from J, leaving 15 bases between them. In DNA form, the CDR3 reads TGTGCCAGCAGTTCCCCCCCGACACGATCCGGGGAGCTGTTTTTT. Translating gives CASSSPPTRSGELFF.

Concerning this clone: Distinct nucleotide sequences in the sample also encode this CDR3. This chain uses TRBV9 with TRBJ2-1, with TRBD1 identical over 7 bases. There are 16 residues in the CDR3. Germline CDR1 and CDR2: SGDLS and YYNGEE. Trimming removed 3 bases from V and 1 base from J; junction bases left unmatched: 7. CDR3 in amino acids: CASSERQGPSYNEQFF. DNA for the CDR3: TGTGCCAGCAGCGAGAGACAGGGCCCATCCTACAATGAGCAGTTCTTC.

This clone has just a few counts. The chain combines TRBV10-2 with TRBJ2-5, with 8 bases identical to TRBD2. The CDR3 sequence is 14 residues long. Trimming took 6 bases from V and 5 from J; bases not matched to a gene: 8. The germline CDR1 and CDR2 sequences are WSHSY and SAAADI. The CDR3 DNA reads as TGCGCCAGCAGCTATAATCGGGGGGGGGAGACCCAGTACTTC. It is translated as CASSYNRGGETQYF.

This sequence joins TRBV5-1 and TRBJ1-1; TRBD1 might be the D (5 bases). This CDR3 has 20 residues. V lost 0 bases to trimming and J lost 0 bases, with 24 bases between them. CDR1 and CDR2 from the germline V gene are SGHRS and YFSETQ. CDR3 loop: CASSLEGGPVGGSMNTEAFF. CDR3 in DNA: TGCGCCAGCAGCTTGGAAGGCGGGCCCGTCGGGGGTTCCATGAACACTGAAGCTTTCTTT.

Turning to this clone: The junction shows a germline mismatch at one end, possibly a read error. DNA for the CDR3: TGTGCCAGCCGTTTGGAGGGACGGGCCTATGGCTACACCTTC. Protein product: CASRLEGRAYGYTF. The J gene is TRBJ1-2, the V gene TRBV28; tentative D call: TRBD1 (5 bases). Germline CDR1 reads MDHEN; CDR2 reads SYDVKM. The CDR3 covers 14 residues.

The chain couples TRBV29-1 to TRBJ2-3; D is uncertain. This CDR3 region has 11 residues. Trimming cost V 7 bases and J 0 bases, with 5 bases left between them. Germline lookup yields CDR1 SQVTM and CDR2 ANQGSEA. The CDR3 spells CSATSTDTQYF. The CDR3 nucleotides read TGCAGCGCGACTAGCACAGATACGCAGTATTTT.

J is TRBJ1-6 and V is TRBV7-8; D may be TRBD1 (6 bases). Germline V gene data show CDR1 as SGHVS and CDR2 as FQNEAQ. V shed 5 bases and J shed 5 bases, with 19 bases lying between them. This CDR3 is 17 amino acids long. The CDR3 reads CASSRYRAERDNSPLHF. CDR3 in DNA: TGTGCCAGCAGCCGTTACAGGGCAGAAAGGGATAATTCACCCCTCCACTTT.

This chain uses TRBV23-1 with TRBJ1-5; the match to TRBD1 covers 8 bases. TRBV23-1 is an ORF, and what it does is uncertain. This CDR3 region has 17 residues. V trimming: 11 bases; J trimming: 3 bases; junction bases outside the gene matches: 18. As DNA, the CDR3 is TGCGCCCGCAAACTAGGCCTCGACAGGGGTCCCAATCAGCCCCAGCATTTT. Translated, it gives CARKLGLDRGPNQPQHF.

This clone has only one observation. The gene calls are TRBV5-1 and TRBJ1-6; D not certain. This CDR3 is 14 amino acids long. Germline V gene sequence: CDR1 SGHRS, CDR2 YFSETQ. V gave up 4 bases and J gave up 0 bases, with 5 bases separating them. The chain's CDR3 is CASSPYSYNSPLHF. The CDR3, as DNA: TGCGCCAGCAGCCCCTACTCCTATAATTCACCCCTCCACTTT.

J is TRBJ1-2 and V is TRBV5-1, with TRBD1 as a possible D gene (6 bases). CDR1 and CDR2 (germline): SGHRS, YFSETQ. V lost 4 bases and J 4 bases, leaving 11 bases between the germline ends. This CDR3 has 13 residues. The CDR3 loop reads CASSLQGGYGYTF. The CDR3 DNA reads TGCGCCAGCAGCCTACAGGGTGGCTATGGCTACACCTTC.

This chain's CDR3 is CASSLVGGMGDNEQFF. The CDR3 DNA reads TGTGCCAGCAGCTTAGTGGGCGGGATGGGGGACAATGAGCAGTTCTTC. The J gene is TRBJ2-1, the V gene TRBV7-8; a weak D match, TRBD2 (6 bases). Trimming pared 1 base from V and 5 bases from J, leaving 15 bases between. Germline assignment: CDR1 SGHVS and CDR2 FQNEAQ. The CDR3 is made up of 16 amino acids.

The chain carries TRBV5-5 and TRBJ2-5; 8 bases are a match to TRBD2. V shed 0 bases, J shed 4 bases, and the junction held 8 bases outside the gene matches. This CDR3 spans 16 amino acids. Germline values: CDR1 SGHKS, CDR2 YYEKEE (reference sequence). The CDR3 sequence is CASSLGSGGERETQYF. The CDR3 bases are TGTGCCAGCAGCTTGGGGAGCGGGGGCGAACGAGAGACCCAGTACTTC.

The chain uses TRBV2 and TRBJ1-6; possibly TRBD1 for D (6 bases). The CDR3 length is 13 residues. V was pared by 9 bases and J by 10 bases, with 16 bases between. Germline V gene data show CDR1 as SNHLY and CDR2 as FYNNEI. The DNA of the CDR3 is TGTGCCAGTAAGGGGGAGGGGGAATCACCCCTCCACTTT. Protein: CASKGEGESPLHF.

This clone is a singleton in its sample. V and J are TRBV19 and TRBJ2-5; D possibly corresponds to TRBD2 (6 bases). This CDR3 has 13 amino acids. Trimming removed 3 bases at V and 5 bases at J, with 10 bases between. Germline-derived CDR1 and CDR2 are LNHDA and SQIVND (reference sequence). The DNA for the CDR3 is TGTGCCAGTAGTATCATGGCGGGGGAGACCCAGTACTTC. This translates into CASSIMAGETQYF.

This chain connects TRBV18 to TRBJ2-7; tentatively, D is TRBD1 (6 bases). The length of the CDR3 is 16 residues. Per the germline V gene, CDR1 is KGHSH and CDR2 is LQKENI. The V gene lost 0 bases and the J gene lost 2 bases, with 14 bases spanning the gap. In DNA form, the CDR3 reads TGTGCCAGCTCACCACCCACCGGGACACGAACCTACGAGCAGTACTTC. It is translated as CASSPPTGTRTYEQYF.

The chain combines TRBV6-4 with TRBJ1-1; 9 bases map to TRBD1. The CDR3 is made up of 14 amino acids. Trimming cost V 5 bases and J 2 bases; bases outside gene matches: 3. Germline V lookup: CDR1 MRHNA, CDR2 SNTAGT. The CDR3 is CASSPDRGNTEAFF. Here the CDR3 DNA reads TGTGCCAGCAGTCCGGACAGGGGCAACACTGAAGCTTTCTTT.